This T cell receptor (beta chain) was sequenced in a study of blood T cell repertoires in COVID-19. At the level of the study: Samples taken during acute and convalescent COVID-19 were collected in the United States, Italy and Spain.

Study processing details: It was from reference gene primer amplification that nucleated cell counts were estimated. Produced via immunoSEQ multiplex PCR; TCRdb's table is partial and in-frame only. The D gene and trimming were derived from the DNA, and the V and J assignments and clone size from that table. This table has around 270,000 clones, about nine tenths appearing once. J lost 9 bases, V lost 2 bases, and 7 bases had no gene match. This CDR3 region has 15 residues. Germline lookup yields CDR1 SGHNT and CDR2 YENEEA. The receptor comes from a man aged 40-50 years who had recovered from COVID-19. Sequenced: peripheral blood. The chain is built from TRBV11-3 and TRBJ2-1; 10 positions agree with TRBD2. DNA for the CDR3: TGTGCCAGCAGCTTATTGCCAGCGGGAGGGGGTGAGCAGTTCTTC. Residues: CASSLLPAGGGEQFF. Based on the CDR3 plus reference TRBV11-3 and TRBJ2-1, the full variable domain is EAGVVQSPRYKIIEKKQPVAFWCNPISGHNTLYWYLQNLGQGPELLIRYENEEAVDDSQLPKDRFSAERLKGVDSTLKIQPAELGDSAVYLCASSLLPAGGGEQFFGPGTRLTVL.